This T cell receptor (beta chain) emerged from a study of T cells in Graves' hyperthyroidism and ophthalmopathy. CDR1 is SNHLY and CDR2 is FYNNEI in the germline V gene. Trimming stripped 2 bases from V and 8 bases from J, with 9 bases between. The CDR3 length is 13 residues. Patients with uncontrolled infections, other autoimmune diseases, pregnancy or lactation were excluded. A roughly 9.3 ml volume of fresh peripheral blood provided the PBMCs. From RNA transcripts, TCR beta CDR3 regions were amplified. The HTBI set primed first-round TCR CDR3 RT-PCR. TCRdb reprocessed the multiplex PCR reads with MiXCR, giving one entry per CDR3 protein. Here the sample spans about half a million distinct CDR3 sequences, 20% being singletons. The study, taken as a whole, reports: Stable hyperthyroidism was told apart from ophthalmopathy by a model built on 13 V-J features. In the blood, most expanded thyroid clonotypes above 0.001 appeared as well.

This clonotype was seen only a few times. Antigen specificity is unknown. V gene TRBV2 combines with J gene TRBJ1-4; D uncertain. This sequence originates from a man aged 40-49 years with Graves' ophthalmopathy. The specimen was blood. The CDR3 DNA follows: TGTGCCAGCAGTGAACAAGTTGGAGAAAAACTGTTTTTT. Translation: CASSEQVGEKLFF.